This is a list of T cell receptor beta chains from one sample in a study of OX40 agonist ivuxolimab in advanced cancers. Sequencing was performed with immunoSEQ multiplex PCR; in TCRdb, only in-frame clones are kept and a portion is missing. Among nearly 25,000 clones listed, under 95% were seen once. This specimen was CD4+ or CD8+ T cells sorted from blood, taken in a trial of the OX40 agonist ivuxolimab. These receptors came from an adult with an advanced solid tumor such as melanoma, head and neck, liver or kidney cancer. Each CDR3 is given with its conserved first and last residue. D genes are given only for firm matches. The listing skips clone size in some rows; elsewhere it reads once, few, many or a size class.

V,D,size,J,CDR3,DNA
TRBV29-1,TRBD2,once,TRBJ2-7,CSVVSGSAEQYF,TGCAGCGTTGTCAGCGGGAGCGCCGAGCAGTACTTC
TRBV6-6,TRBD1,-,TRBJ2-7,CASRPRTGAYEQYF,TGTGCCAGCAGACCGAGGACAGGGGCCTACGAGCAGTACTTC
TRBV27,-,-,TRBJ2-1,CASSKLWTDSLVVYNEQFF,TGTGCCAGCAGTAAGTTGTGGACAGACTCCTTAGTAGTCTACAATGAGCAGTTCTTC
TRBV30,-,-,TRBJ1-2,CAVASLYYTF,TGTGCCGTGGCCTCGCTCTACTACACCTTC
TRBV27,-,-,TRBJ1-5,CASSHGVLQPQHF,TGTGCCAGCAGCCATGGGGTCCTTCAGCCCCAGCATTTT
TRBV10-1,-,-,TRBJ2-2,CASSGSGTGELFF,TGCGCCAGCAGCGGGAGTGGCACCGGGGAGCTGTTTTTT
TRBV11-1,-,once,TRBJ2-1,CASTAGSERGEQFF,TGTGCCAGTACGGCGGGCAGTGAGCGTGGTGAGCAGTTCTTC
TRBV28,-,-,TRBJ1-5,CASSFLLSLVSNQPQHF,TGTGCCAGCAGTTTCCTACTTAGCCTCGTAAGCAATCAGCCCCAGCATTTT
TRBV9,TRBD1,-,TRBJ2-7,CASSSGQGRNEQYF,TGTGCCAGCAGCTCGGGACAGGGGAGGAACGAGCAGTACTTC
TRBV5-1,TRBD2,-,TRBJ2-5,CASSLGSGGGETQYF,TGCGCCAGCAGCTTAGGTAGCGGGGGTGGAGAGACCCAGTACTTC
TRBV5-8,-,-,TRBJ2-7,CASTGPPRNSYEQYF,TGTGCCAGCACTGGACCCCCTCGGAATTCCTACGAGCAGTACTTC
TRBV5-4,-,-,TRBJ1-3,CASSLDRGNTIYF,TGTGCCAGCAGCCTAGACAGGGGAAACACCATATATTTT
TRBV7-9,-,-,TRBJ1-1,CASSLQGDTEAFF,TGTGCCAGCAGCTTACAGGGCGACACTGAAGCTTTCTTT
TRBV10-3,-,-,TRBJ2-3,CAISAVGGTDTQYF,TGTGCCATCAGTGCAGTGGGGGGAACAGATACGCAGTATTTT
TRBV28,TRBD2,-,TRBJ2-3,CASSWTSGDTDTQYF,TGTGCCAGCAGTTGGACTAGCGGGGACACAGATACGCAGTATTTT
TRBV28,-,-,TRBJ1-2,CASSIARARDGYTF,TGTGCCAGCAGCATTGCCAGGGCGAGGGATGGCTACACCTTC
TRBV28,-,-,TRBJ1-4,CASSFGAFATNEKLFF,TGTGCCAGCAGTTTCGGGGCCTTCGCAACTAATGAAAAACTGTTTTTT
TRBV4-1,-,few,TRBJ1-6,CASSQDLQDSPLHF,TGCGCCAGCAGCCAAGATCTGCAAGATTCACCCCTCCACTTT
TRBV10-2,-,-,TRBJ2-7,CASSEADGSSYEQYF,TGCGCCAGCAGTGAGGCAGACGGTTCCTCCTACGAGCAGTACTTC
TRBV5-4,TRBD1,-,TRBJ2-7,CASSSKAGTGGVEQYF,TGTGCCAGCAGCTCCAAGGCAGGGACAGGGGGCGTCGAGCAGTACTTC
TRBV5-6,-,once,TRBJ2-3,CASSLGVVDTQYF,TGTGCCAGCAGCTTGGGAGTAGTAGATACGCAGTATTTT
TRBV2,-,few,TRBJ2-1,CASGDVGTHEQFF,TGTGCCAGCGGTGATGTAGGGACGCATGAGCAGTTCTTC
TRBV5-1,-,-,TRBJ1-6,CASSLETGNSPLHF,TGCGCCAGCAGCTTGGAAACAGGGAATTCACCCCTCCACTTT
TRBV15,-,-,TRBJ1-4,CATSWGDATNEKLFF,TGTGCCACCAGCTGGGGCGATGCAACTAATGAAAAACTGTTTTTT
TRBV4-1,-,-,TRBJ2-5,CASSYRTLLETQYF,TGCGCCAGCAGCTATAGGACTCTCCTGGAGACCCAGTACTTC
TRBV6-5,-,-,TRBJ2-7,CASSYSRVSYEQYF,TGTGCCAGCAGTTACAGCAGGGTCTCCTACGAGCAGTACTTC
TRBV4-3,TRBD1,-,TRBJ2-3,CASSQVGQGSADTQYF,TGCGCCAGCAGCCAGGTGGGACAGGGGAGCGCAGATACGCAGTATTTT
TRBV9,TRBD1,-,TRBJ1-1,CASSVGQGANTEAFF,TGTGCCAGCAGCGTCGGACAGGGAGCTAACACTGAAGCTTTCTTT
TRBV6-1,-,-,TRBJ2-5,CASSDYQETQYF,TGTGCCAGCAGTGATTACCAAGAGACCCAGTACTTC
TRBV2,TRBD2,-,TRBJ2-2,CASKGTSGVTGELFF,TGTGCCAGCAAGGGGACTAGCGGAGTTACCGGGGAGCTGTTTTTT
TRBV25-1,TRBD1,-,TRBJ2-7,CASSDLGTGGEQYF,TGTGCCAGCAGTGATCTTGGGACAGGGGGCGAGCAGTACTTC
TRBV14,TRBD1,once,TRBJ2-7,CASSQYRGSEQYF,TGTGCCAGCAGCCAGTACAGGGGCAGCGAGCAGTACTTC
TRBV15,-,-,TRBJ1-1,CATSPLPSEAFF,TGTGCCACCAGCCCGTTGCCATCTGAAGCTTTCTTT
TRBV11-3,-,-,TRBJ2-7,CASSSKADSYEQYF,TGTGCCAGCTCCTCAAAAGCGGACTCCTACGAGCAGTACTTC
TRBV6-5,-,-,TRBJ2-7,CASSYSRTTAYEQYF,TGTGCCAGCAGTTACTCGAGGACGACAGCCTACGAGCAGTACTTC
TRBV2,-,-,TRBJ2-2,CASSEQGLGTGELFF,TGTGCCAGCAGTGAACAGGGGTTGGGCACCGGGGAGCTGTTTTTT
TRBV5-4,-,-,TRBJ1-2,CASSYDTYYGYTF,TGTGCCAGCAGTTACGACACCTACTATGGCTACACCTTC
TRBV7-3,-,-,TRBJ2-3,CASSLTTAFTDTQYF,TGTGCCAGCAGCTTAACTACGGCTTTCACAGATACGCAGTATTTT
TRBV7-2,-,-,TRBJ1-2,CASSLVRPGNNYGYTF,TGTGCCAGCAGCTTAGTACGGCCAGGGAATAACTATGGCTACACCTTC
TRBV9,-,once,TRBJ2-1,CASSADHYNEQFF,TGTGCCAGCAGCGCGGACCACTACAATGAGCAGTTCTTC
TRBV11-2,-,-,TRBJ2-3,CASSLGGDTQYF,TGTGCCAGCAGCTTAGGAGGGGATACGCAGTATTTT
TRBV18,TRBD1,-,TRBJ2-5,CASRPTGDGETQYF,TGTGCCAGCCGCCCGACAGGGGACGGAGAGACCCAGTACTTC
TRBV5-6,-,-,TRBJ2-7,CASSLDSISYEQYF,TGTGCCAGCAGCTTGGACAGTATCTCCTACGAGCAGTACTTC
TRBV7-9,-,once,TRBJ1-2,CASSLELGGRGYGYTF,TGTGCCAGCAGCTTAGAACTCGGGGGGCGCGGGTATGGCTACACCTTC
TRBV5-1,-,-,TRBJ1-2,CASSLVSPPNYGYTF,TGCGCCAGCAGCTTGGTGTCACCCCCTAACTATGGCTACACCTTC
TRBV5-6,TRBD1,-,TRBJ1-1,CASSGNRGDTEAFF,TGTGCCAGCAGCGGAAACAGGGGAGACACTGAAGCTTTCTTT
TRBV6-6,-,-,TRBJ2-7,CASSYSGWGYEQYF,TGTGCCAGCAGTTACTCCGGGTGGGGATACGAGCAGTACTTC
TRBV19,TRBD2,-,TRBJ2-7,CASSPGLAPSYEQYF,TGTGCCAGTAGTCCGGGACTAGCACCCTCCTACGAGCAGTACTTC